Below are 22 T cell receptor beta chains sequenced from a single sample in a study of identifying expanded T cells in peripheral blood. Assay: immunoSEQ multiplex PCR; the TCRdb copy retains only in-frame clones and omits some. The table includes some 95,000 clones, around 87% detected once. The sequencing input was blood. These receptors all stem from a person aged 18 to 75 in good health.

The rearrangement joins TRBV18 to TRBJ2-1; D ambiguous. The CDR3 totals 17 residues. Germline V gene data show CDR1 as KGHSH and CDR2 as LQKENI. V dropped 6 bases and J dropped 6 bases, with 24 bases sitting between them. CDR3 residues: CASSPFPPQRSANEQFF. In nucleotides, the CDR3 is TGTGCCAGCTCCCCCTTCCCTCCACAAAGGTCAGCCAATGAGCAGTTCTTC.

The gene calls are TRBV9 and TRBJ2-7, with 12 bases identical to TRBD1. CDR3 size: 19 residues. The junction had 12 bases not matched to a gene; V was cut back by 0 bases and J by 2 bases. Germline V gene sequence: CDR1 SGDLS, CDR2 YYNGEE. The CDR3 coding sequence is TGTGCCAGCAGCGTAGTAGGGTTCTGGTGGGACAGGGGGCCCTACGAGCAGTACTTC. Translated: CASSVVGFWWDRGPYEQYF.

In this sample, this clone turned up a few times. This sequence joins TRBV7-2 and TRBJ1-1; D is unresolved. The CDR3 length is 13 residues. From germline, CDR1 is SGHTA and CDR2 FQGNSA. The V gene lost 7 bases and the J gene lost 1 base, with 10 bases spanning the gap. In DNA form, the CDR3 reads TGTGCCAGCACCATAAGCACGAACACTGAAGCTTTCTTT. This translates into CASTISTNTEAFF.

The rearrangement uses TRBV18 and TRBJ1-6; 7 bases fit TRBD1. The CDR3 totals 15 residues. The germline gives CDR1 KGHSH, CDR2 LQKENI. J gave up 6 bases and V 3 bases, and 5 bases lay outside the gene matches. The CDR3 sequence: CASSPAGGRNSPLHF. The CDR3 DNA reads TGTGCCAGCTCACCCGCAGGGGGACGTAATTCACCCCTCCACTTT.

The genes are TRBV25-1 and TRBJ2-7; D gene ambiguous. The CDR3 loop spans 16 amino acids. Trimming took off 2 bases at V and 1 base at J, with 15 bases between the two ends. In germline, CDR1 is MGHDK, CDR2 SYGVNS. This CDR3 reads CASSEADRENSYEQYF. CDR3 nucleotides: TGTGCCAGCAGTGAAGCTGACCGAGAGAATTCCTACGAGCAGTACTTC.

This chain links TRBV28 with TRBJ1-1, with D possibly matching TRBD1 (6 bases). CDR3 length: 14 amino acids. The germline V and J ends were trimmed by 3 bases and 6 bases, with 14 bases remaining between them. Germline V gives CDR1 MDHEN, CDR2 SYDVKM. The CDR3 DNA sequence: TGTGCCAGCAGTTTCCTCCACAGGGTAGCTGAAGCTTTCTTT. Its protein is CASSFLHRVAEAFF.

This clone was picked up a small number of times. The gene calls are TRBV4-3 and TRBJ1-6; TRBD1 aligns across 7 bases. The junction had 19 bases not matched to a gene; V was cut back by 1 base and J by 7 bases. This CDR3 has 20 amino acids. CDR1 LGHNA and CDR2 YSLEER come from the germline V gene. DNA for the CDR3: TGCGCCAGCAGCCAAGGACGACCTACAGGGGAAGGTCGTTCCAATTCACCCCTCCACTTT. Amino acids: CASSQGRPTGEGRSNSPLHF.

This sequence joins TRBV7-9 and TRBJ2-5; tentatively, D is TRBD1 or TRBD2 (6 bases each). Germline-derived CDR1 and CDR2 are SEHNR and FQNEAQ (reference sequence). The CDR3 covers 14 residues. The ends were cut back, 0 bases at V and 5 bases at J, with 10 bases in the middle. CDR3: CASSLAKGGETQYF. The CDR3 DNA sequence: TGTGCCAGCAGCTTAGCTAAAGGGGGGGAGACCCAGTACTTC. Looking up the rest from reference TRBV7-9 and TRBJ2-5 gives the full variable domain: DTGVSQNPRHKITKRGQNVTFRCDPISEHNRLYWYRQTLGQGPEFLTYFQNEAQLEKSRLLSDRFSAERPKGSFSTLEIQRTEQGDSAMYLCASSLAKGGETQYFGPGTRLLVL.

V and J are TRBV6-5 and TRBJ2-3; TRBD1 might be the D (5 bases). Trimming pared 8 bases from V and 2 bases from J, leaving 11 bases between. The CDR3 totals 13 residues. CDR1 and CDR2 (germline): MNHEY, SVGAGI. The CDR3 region has the DNA TGTGCCAGCTCCAGACAGATCACAGATACGCAGTATTTT. Amino acid sequence: CASSRQITDTQYF.

This chain uses TRBV7-6 with TRBJ2-7; 7 nucleotides agree with TRBD1. Germline CDR1 is SGHVS and CDR2 is FNYEAQ. Unmatched junction bases numbered 8, after V lost 4 bases and J lost 2 bases. This CDR3 region has 15 residues. This CDR3 is CASSYGDSYAYEQYF. CDR3 DNA sequence: TGTGCCAGCAGCTACGGGGACAGTTACGCCTACGAGCAGTACTTC.

The rearrangement uses TRBV9 and TRBJ2-3; D gene uncertain. This CDR3 is 12 amino acids long. The germline gives CDR1 SGDLS, CDR2 YYNGEE. V lost 0 bases and J lost 4, with 3 bases in between. The CDR3 region is CASSVASDTQYF. CDR3 sequence (DNA): TGTGCCAGCAGCGTAGCCTCAGATACGCAGTATTTT.

This chain links TRBV11-2 with TRBJ2-7; D may be TRBD1 (6 bases). Deletions cut 4 bases from V and 3 bases from J, with 10 bases between. The CDR3 runs to 13 residues. Germline V lookup: CDR1 SGHAT, CDR2 FQNNGV. Here the CDR3 DNA reads TGTGCCAGCAGCTCGGACAGACTCTACGAGCAGTACTTC. It encodes CASSSDRLYEQYF.

The rearrangement links TRBV7-9 to TRBJ1-6; 8 bases agree with TRBD1. Unmatched junction bases numbered 7, after V lost 5 bases and J lost 1 base. Germline loops: CDR1 SEHNR, CDR2 FQNEAQ (reference sequence). This CDR3 has 17 residues. The CDR3 loop is CASSKNQGASYNSPLHF. The DNA for the CDR3 is TGTGCCAGCAGCAAGAACCAGGGGGCGTCCTATAATTCACCCCTCCACTTT.

This clone was recorded once. The chain recombines TRBV27 with TRBJ1-2; D is possibly TRBD1 (5 bases). This CDR3 spans 13 amino acids. V was pared by 3 bases and J by 7 bases, with 12 bases between. CDR1 is MNHEY, CDR2 SMNVEV, per germline (reference sequence). CDR3 nucleotide sequence: TGTGCCAGCAGTTTCCGCAGGGAGGGTGGCTACACCTTC. Translated: CASSFRREGGYTF.

The J gene is TRBJ2-2, the V gene TRBV7-9; no clear D gene. The germline V gene has CDR1 SEHNR and CDR2 FQNEAQ (reference sequence). The ends were cut back, 5 bases at V and 5 bases at J, with 15 bases in the middle. The CDR3 consists of 15 residues. The CDR3 protein is CASSAYSTRTGELFF. CDR3 DNA sequence: TGTGCCAGCAGCGCTTACAGTACCCGAACCGGGGAGCTGTTTTTT.

J is TRBJ2-7 and V is TRBV7-6; D is undetermined. The CDR3 loop spans 13 amino acids. CDR1 SGHVS and CDR2 FNYEAQ come from the germline V gene. V was pared by 2 bases and J by 5 bases, with 10 bases between. The CDR3 protein is CASSLTPGDEQYF. The CDR3 region has the DNA TGTGCCAGCAGCTTAACTCCGGGCGACGAGCAGTACTTC.

The chain is built from TRBV4-1 and TRBJ1-2; D is perhaps TRBD1 (5 bases). The CDR3 covers 14 residues. Germline V gives CDR1 MGHRA, CDR2 YSYEKL. Trimming stripped 0 bases from V and 5 bases from J, with 10 bases between. CDR3 nucleotide sequence: TGCGCCAGCAGCCAAGAACTACAGGCTTATGGCTACACCTTC. Translated: CASSQELQAYGYTF.

In DNA form, the CDR3 reads TGTGCCAGCAGCGTCGGGACAGAGGCTAAAGATACGCAGTATTTT. Amino acid sequence: CASSVGTEAKDTQYF. This chain connects TRBV9 to TRBJ2-3; 7 bases align to TRBD1. Germline trimming cut 2 bases from V and 5 bases from J; bases unmatched to any gene: 8. This CDR3 region has 15 residues. Germline loops: CDR1 SGDLS, CDR2 YYNGEE.

This clone was seen only a few times. The rearrangement uses TRBV7-9 and TRBJ1-6, with TRBD1 identical over 9 bases. The CDR3 spans 15 residues. The germline V gene encodes CDR1 SEHNR and CDR2 FQNEAQ (reference sequence). With V trimmed by 4 bases and J by 7 bases, 5 bases remained unmatched. CDR3: CASSWSDRGNSPLHF. CDR3 bases: TGTGCCAGCAGCTGGTCTGACAGGGGGAATTCACCCCTCCACTTT.

The J gene is TRBJ2-7, the V gene TRBV9; unclear D gene. CDR3 length: 13 amino acids. The germline V gene encodes CDR1 SGDLS and CDR2 YYNGEE. Trimming pared 0 bases from V and 4 bases from J, leaving 8 bases between. CDR3 residues: CASSVEQNYEQYF. As DNA, the CDR3 is TGTGCCAGCAGCGTAGAACAGAATTACGAGCAGTACTTC.

The V call is TRBV7-2, the J call TRBJ1-1, with D unresolved. In germline, CDR1 is SGHTA, CDR2 FQGNSA. Trimming cost V 2 bases and J 0 bases, with 13 bases left between them. This CDR3 has 16 residues. The CDR3: CASSLLMMELNTEAFF. CDR3 DNA sequence: TGTGCCAGCAGCTTATTAATGATGGAACTGAACACTGAAGCTTTCTTT.

The chain links TRBV7-2 to TRBJ1-5, with D unresolved. Trimming pared 5 bases from V and 4 bases from J, leaving 9 bases between. This CDR3 has 13 residues. Germline V gives CDR1 SGHTA, CDR2 FQGNSA. In DNA, the CDR3 is TGTGCCAGCAGCGAAGAACCAAATCAGCCCCAGCATTTT. As protein: CASSEEPNQPQHF. Based on the CDR3 plus reference TRBV7-2 and TRBJ1-5, the full variable domain is GAGVSQSPSNKVTEKGKDVELRCDPISGHTALYWYRQSLGQGLEFLIYFQGNSAPDKSGLPSDRFSAERTGGSVSTLTIQRTQQEDSAVYLCASSEEPNQPQHFGDGTRLSIL.